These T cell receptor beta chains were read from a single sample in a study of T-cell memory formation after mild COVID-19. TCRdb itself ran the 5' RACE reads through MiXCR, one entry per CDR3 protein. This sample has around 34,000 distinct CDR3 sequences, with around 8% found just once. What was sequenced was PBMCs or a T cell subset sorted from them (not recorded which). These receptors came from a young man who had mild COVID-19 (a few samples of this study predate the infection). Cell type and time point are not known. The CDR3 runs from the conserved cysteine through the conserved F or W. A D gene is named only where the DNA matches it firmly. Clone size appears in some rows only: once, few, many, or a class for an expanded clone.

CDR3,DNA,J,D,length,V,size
CASRTGVVAETQYF,TGTGCCAGCCGTACAGGGGTAGTAGCAGAGACCCAGTACTTC,TRBJ2-5,TRBD1,14,TRBV12-3/TRBV12-4,many
CASGRQPRGETQYF,TGCGCCAGCGGACGACAGCCCCGAGGGGAGACCCAGTACTTC,TRBJ2-5,-,14,TRBV5-1,many
CSARHSSGEAFF,TGCAGTGCCAGACACTCCTCGGGGGAAGCTTTCTTT,TRBJ1-1,-,12,TRBV20-1,many
CASRKTDTGELFF,TGCGCCAGCAGAAAGACAGACACCGGGGAGCTGTTTTTT,TRBJ2-2,-,13,TRBV10-2,many
CASSLVLGTNEKLFF,TGTGCCAGCAGCTTGGTACTCGGGACTAATGAAAAACTGTTTTTT,TRBJ1-4,-,15,TRBV5-6,many
CASSPGTGGYNEQFF,TGTGCCAGCAGCCCCGGGACAGGGGGCTACAATGAGCAGTTCTTC,TRBJ2-1,TRBD1,15,TRBV7-3,medium-sized
CASIIGQSYGYTF,TGTGCCAGCATTATAGGACAGTCATATGGCTACACCTTC,TRBJ1-2,-,13,TRBV6-1,many
CASKGWNTGELFF,TGTGCCAGCAAGGGATGGAACACCGGGGAGCTGTTTTTT,TRBJ2-2,-,13,TRBV6-2/TRBV6-3,many
CASSLAAFNEQFF,TGTGCCAGCAGCTTAGCGGCTTTCAATGAGCAGTTCTTC,TRBJ2-1,-,13,TRBV7-2,few
CASSPSYYGYTF,TGTGCCAGCAGCCCTTCGTATTATGGCTACACCTTC,TRBJ1-2,-,12,TRBV5-5,many
CASKEGGDKNIQYF,TGTGCCAGCAAGGAGGGGGGCGACAAAAACATTCAGTACTTC,TRBJ2-4,-,14,TRBV6-2/TRBV6-3,few
CASSQLQGTGELFF,TGCGCCAGCAGCCAATTACAGGGAACCGGGGAGCTGTTTTTT,TRBJ2-2,-,14,TRBV4-1,many
CATREGRSTDTQYF,TGTGCCACGAGAGAGGGGCGAAGCACAGATACGCAGTATTTT,TRBJ2-3,-,14,TRBV3-1,-
CASSADTNSPLHF,TGTGCCAGCAGCGCCGATACTAATTCACCCCTCCACTTT,TRBJ1-6,-,13,TRBV7-2,few
CASRVTGGSYNEQFF,TGTGCCAGCCGAGTTACAGGGGGCTCCTACAATGAGCAGTTCTTC,TRBJ2-1,TRBD1,15,TRBV6-5,-
CASSRGGISTDTQYF,TGTGCCAGCAGCAGAGGGGGGATAAGCACAGATACGCAGTATTTT,TRBJ2-3,-,15,TRBV9,many
CASSLRGEPNQPQHF,TGCGCCAGCAGCTTACGTGGCGAACCCAATCAGCCCCAGCATTTT,TRBJ1-5,-,15,TRBV5-1,many
CASSLGVGQPTDTQYF,TGCGCCAGCAGCTTGGGAGTGGGACAGCCTACAGATACGCAGTATTTT,TRBJ2-3,TRBD1,16,TRBV5-1,many
CASRKMRTGDNQPQHF,TGTGCCAGTAGGAAGATGCGGACAGGGGATAATCAGCCCCAGCATTTT,TRBJ1-5,TRBD1,16,TRBV19,-
CATSSYLAGITDTQYF,TGTGCCACCAGCTCTTACCTAGCGGGGATCACAGATACGCAGTATTTT,TRBJ2-3,TRBD2,16,TRBV15,many
CASSYSGPAGELFF,TGTGCCAGCAGTTACTCGGGACCCGCCGGGGAGCTGTTTTTT,TRBJ2-2,-,14,TRBV6-2/TRBV6-3,-
CAWSVAGGPYNEQFF,TGTGCCTGGAGTGTTGCGGGGGGGCCCTACAATGAGCAGTTCTTC,TRBJ2-1,TRBD2,15,TRBV30,-
CASSKGQGGSPQHF,TGTGCCAGCAGCAAGGGACAGGGTGGGTCGCCCCAGCATTTT,TRBJ1-5,TRBD1,14,TRBV27,many
CASSQGDVGTDTQYF,TGCGCCAGCTCACAGGGAGACGTGGGGACAGATACGCAGTATTTT,TRBJ2-3,-,15,TRBV5-1,many
CASSQGMRGLGEQYF,TGTGCCAGCAGCCAAGGAATGAGGGGGCTAGGCGAGCAGTACTTC,TRBJ2-7,TRBD1,15,TRBV4-2,-
CASSDGGALNEQFF,TGCGCCAGCAGCGACGGGGGGGCTCTAAATGAGCAGTTCTTC,TRBJ2-1,TRBD2,14,TRBV5-1,many
CAWSGDPQETQYF,TGTGCCTGGAGTGGGGACCCCCAAGAGACCCAGTACTTC,TRBJ2-5,-,13,TRBV30,many
CAIGRQGNTEAFF,TGTGCCATCGGAAGACAGGGGAACACTGAAGCTTTCTTT,TRBJ1-1,TRBD1,13,TRBV10-3,-
CATSALLADQETQYF,TGTGCCACCAGCGCCCTTCTAGCGGACCAAGAGACCCAGTACTTC,TRBJ2-5,TRBD2,15,TRBV24-1,many
CASSFQGRTTEAFF,TGTGCCAGCAGCTTCCAGGGGCGAACGACTGAAGCTTTCTTT,TRBJ1-1,-,14,TRBV7-9,many
CATSDATGTKEDTQYF,TGTGCCACCAGTGATGCTACCGGGACTAAAGAAGATACGCAGTATTTT,TRBJ2-3,TRBD2,16,TRBV24-1,many
CASSDDFAFF,TGTGCCAGCAGTGACGATTTTGCTTTCTTT,TRBJ1-1,-,10,TRBV2,many
CATTIQQPNTGELFF,TGTGCCACCACCATCCAACAGCCTAACACCGGGGAGCTGTTTTTT,TRBJ2-2,-,15,TRBV6-1,many
CASRGSSYNEQFF,TGTGCCAGCAGGGGGAGCTCCTACAATGAGCAGTTCTTC,TRBJ2-1,-,13,TRBV7-2,many
CASSEGSEQYF,TGCGCCAGCAGTGAGGGGTCCGAGCAGTACTTC,TRBJ2-7,-,11,TRBV5-1,-
CASRQRGVDNEQFF,TGTGCCAGCAGACAGCGGGGGGTAGACAATGAGCAGTTCTTC,TRBJ2-1,TRBD2,14,TRBV6-2/TRBV6-3,-
CASSEGTGGNEQFF,TGTGCCAGCAGTGAAGGGACAGGGGGCAATGAGCAGTTCTTC,TRBJ2-1,TRBD1,14,TRBV6-1,many
CASSRQGAEAFF,TGTGCCAGCAGCCGGCAGGGGGCCGAAGCTTTCTTT,TRBJ1-1,TRBD1,12,TRBV7-9,many
CAISDRQDGQPQHF,TGTGCCATCAGTGACCGGCAGGACGGGCAGCCCCAGCATTTT,TRBJ1-5,-,14,TRBV10-3,many
CASISFLSQPQHF,TGTGCCAGCATTTCGTTTTTGAGCCAGCCCCAGCATTTT,TRBJ1-5,-,13,TRBV6-2/TRBV6-3,-